Shown below are 18 T cell receptor beta chains from a single sample sequenced in a study of T-cell memory formation after mild COVID-19. Each CDR3 protein gets one entry after TCRdb re-called the 5' RACE reads with MiXCR. Of approximately 570,000 distinct CDR3 sequences listed, 18% are singletons. Sequencing was performed on PBMCs or a T cell subset sorted from them (not recorded which). The receptors stem from an adult woman who had mild COVID-19 (a few samples of this study predate the infection). Cell type and time point are not known.

The chain couples TRBV20-1 to TRBJ2-7, with D perhaps matching TRBD1 (5 bases). The CDR3 consists of 15 residues. Deletions cut 0 bases from V and 3 bases from J, with 15 bases between. CDR1 and CDR2 from the germline V gene are DFQATT and SNEGSKA (reference sequence). CDR3 protein: CSARDLDSLGYEQYF. The CDR3 DNA reads TGCAGTGCTAGAGATCTTGACAGTTTGGGCTACGAGCAGTACTTC.

This clonotype has more than one count but fewer than ten. The genes are TRBV19 and TRBJ1-1; 8 bases match TRBD1. Per germline, CDR1 LNHDA and CDR2 SQIVND (reference sequence). J was trimmed by 2 bases and V by 5 bases; bases with no gene match: 4. The CDR3 extends over 14 amino acids. CDR3 protein: CASSWDRTNTEAFF. Written as DNA, the CDR3 is TGTGCCAGTAGTTGGGACAGGACCAACACTGAAGCTTTCTTT.

This clonotype has at least ten counts. The chain employs TRBV5-5 and TRBJ2-1, with 7 bases that match TRBD1. J gave up 7 bases and V 3 bases, and 25 bases lay outside the gene matches. The CDR3 extends over 20 amino acids. Germline V CDR1 and CDR2: SGHKS, YYEKEE (reference sequence). This CDR3 is CASSSRQGQWEYGQGNEQFF. As DNA, the CDR3 is TGTGCCAGCAGCTCGCGACAGGGTCAATGGGAGTACGGTCAAGGGAATGAGCAGTTCTTC.

This sequence joins TRBV6-2 or TRBV6-3 and TRBJ1-5; D not certain. Trimming removed 2 bases from V and 7 bases from J, with 12 bases in between. CDR1 is MNHEY, CDR2 SVGEGT, per germline. The CDR3 is 14 residues long. The CDR3 DNA reads as TGTGCCAGCAGTTACGGCGGCCCCAGGCAGCCCCAGCATTTT. It yields the protein CASSYGGPRQPQHF.

V gene TRBV5-8 combines with J gene TRBJ1-5; D possibly corresponds to TRBD1 (6 bases). Trimming removed 4 bases from V and 1 base from J, with 12 bases in between. The CDR3 runs 15 residues. In germline, CDR1 is SGHTS, CDR2 YDEGEE. CDR3 DNA sequence: TGTGCCAGCAGCATCGGGACACTCAGCAATCAGCCCCAGCATTTT. Its protein product is CASSIGTLSNQPQHF.

The chain is built from TRBV12-3 or TRBV12-4 and TRBJ2-7; D is perhaps TRBD1 or TRBD2 (5 bases each). Trimming shortened V by 7 bases and J by 0 bases, and 13 bases separated the two germline ends. This CDR3 contains 14 residues. The CDR3 nucleotides are TGTGCCAGCACTCTGGGGGAAGCCTCCTACGAGCAGTACTTC. Amino acids: CASTLGEASYEQYF.

Only a few counts were recorded for this clonotype. The chain's CDR3 is CASSPRDSDTEAFF. The CDR3 nucleotides are TGCGCCAGCAGCCCACGGGACAGCGACACTGAAGCTTTCTTT. The chain is built from TRBV5-1 and TRBJ1-1; 7 bases fit TRBD1. This CDR3 region has 14 residues. Losses at the gene ends were 4 bases for V and 3 bases for J; bases not matched to a gene: 6. Germline CDR1 and CDR2: SGHRS and YFSETQ.

The V and J genes are TRBV7-2 and TRBJ2-7; 9 bases match TRBD2. This CDR3 is built from 15 residues. Losses at the gene ends were 5 bases for V and 2 bases for J; bases not matched to a gene: 7. The germline CDR1 and CDR2 sequences are SGHTA and FQGNSA. The DNA of the CDR3 is TGTGCCAGCAGCATACAGCGGGGGGCTGCCTACGAGCAGTACTTC. Protein: CASSIQRGAAYEQYF.

J is TRBJ1-1 and V is TRBV7-2, with TRBD1 matching over 9 bases. There are 13 residues in the CDR3. The J segment lost 11 bases and the V segment lost 3 bases, leaving 7 bases of the junction unmatched. Germline assignment: CDR1 SGHTA and CDR2 FQGNSA. This CDR3 is CASSFERDRVAFF. In DNA form, the CDR3 reads TGTGCCAGCAGCTTCGAGCGGGACAGGGTCGCTTTCTTT.

In nucleotides, the CDR3 is TGTGCCAGCAGCCAAGGCCAGGACAGGGGGATTAACTACGAGCAGTACTTC. This translates into CASSQGQDRGINYEQYF. The chain is built from TRBV3-1 and TRBJ2-7; 10 positions match TRBD1. Trimming removed 1 base from V and 3 bases from J; junction bases left unmatched: 9. The V gene's germline CDR1 is LGHDT and CDR2 YNNKEL (reference sequence). This CDR3 has 17 residues.

This clonotype was counted a few times. The chain employs TRBV15 and TRBJ2-7, with D maybe TRBD1 (6 bases). The CDR3 contains 14 residues. Germline V gene data show CDR1 as LNHNV and CDR2 as YYDKDF (reference sequence). With 5 bases removed from V and 3 bases from J, the gap between germline ends came to 14 bases. The CDR3: CATSPQGTGYEQYF. In DNA, the CDR3 is TGTGCCACCAGCCCACAGGGAACTGGCTACGAGCAGTACTTC.

The gene calls are TRBV19 and TRBJ2-7, with D perhaps being TRBD1 or TRBD2 (5 bases each). The germline CDR1 and CDR2 sequences are LNHDA and SQIVND (reference sequence). The V and J ends lost 3 bases and 3 bases respectively, with 12 bases between them. The CDR3 has 14 amino acids. CDR3 protein: CASSIAGTRYEQYF. CDR3 nucleotide sequence: TGTGCCAGTAGTATCGCTGGGACGCGCTACGAGCAGTACTTC.

This clonotype was counted a few times. This chain links TRBV12-3 or TRBV12-4 with TRBJ2-7; D possibly corresponds to TRBD1 (6 bases). V lost 3 bases and J 2 bases, leaving 14 bases between the germline ends. This CDR3 region has 15 residues. CDR3 sequence (DNA): TGTGCCAGCAGTTTGAGGGGACAACCCGCCTACGAGCAGTACTTC. This sequence encodes CASSLRGQPAYEQYF.

This clonotype came up a few times. The V and J genes are TRBV15 and TRBJ1-4; 10 nucleotides match TRBD1. Germline CDR1 LNHNV, CDR2 YYDKDF (reference sequence). With 2 bases clipped from V and 8 bases from J, the junction kept 14 bases outside the gene matches. CDR3 size: 18 residues. The CDR3 region is CATSRTGTGVPLGEKLFF. The DNA of the CDR3 is TGTGCCACCAGCAGAACCGGGACAGGGGTCCCCCTGGGCGAAAAACTGTTTTTT.

There are a few counts of this clonotype. The rearrangement uses TRBV5-1 and TRBJ2-2, with D perhaps given as TRBD1 or TRBD2 (6 bases each). Trimming removed 0 bases at V and 9 bases at J, with 9 bases between. Looked up from germline, CDR1 is SGHRS and CDR2 is YFSETQ. This CDR3 comprises 13 residues. CDR3 loop: CASSLEGGRELFF. As DNA, the CDR3 is TGCGCCAGCAGCTTGGAGGGGGGCCGGGAGCTGTTTTTT.

The rearrangement joins TRBV20-1 to TRBJ2-1; 10 nucleotides line up with TRBD2. Germline CDR1 reads DFQATT; CDR2 reads SNEGSKA (reference sequence). Germline trimming cut 6 bases from V and 8 bases from J; bases unmatched to any gene: 10. This CDR3 is built from 14 residues. The CDR3 spells CSAVGLAVSDEQFF. The CDR3 DNA follows: TGCAGTGCGGTCGGACTAGCGGTTTCGGATGAGCAGTTCTTC.

This clonotype was counted a few times. This sequence joins TRBV7-8 and TRBJ2-7; TRBD1 aligns across 7 bases. Looked up from germline, CDR1 is SGHVS and CDR2 is FQNEAQ. The CDR3 sequence is 14 residues long. V lost 5 bases to trimming and J lost 6 bases; unmatched junction nucleotides: 10. CDR3 loop: CASSPRQGAFEQYF. CDR3 nucleotide sequence: TGTGCCAGCAGCCCACGACAGGGCGCCTTCGAGCAGTACTTC.

The rearrangement links TRBV7-8 to TRBJ1-5; D is unclear. The CDR3 contains 13 residues. V was trimmed by 1 base and J by 6 bases, leaving 7 bases between them. The germline V gene has CDR1 SGHVS and CDR2 FQNEAQ. CDR3 protein: CASSLDRVQPQHF. The CDR3 DNA is TGTGCCAGCAGCTTAGATAGGGTTCAGCCCCAGCATTTT.